Below are 18 T cell receptor beta chains sequenced from a single sample in a study of response to subunit inactivated influenza vaccine. TCRdb used MiXCR to reprocess the RT-PCR reads, holding one entry per CDR3 protein. The table has around 490,000 distinct CDR3 sequences, around 8% seen once. The specimen was PBMCs from blood, collected less than 30 months after vaccination. These receptors all stem from a man in his fifties or sixties who received an inactivated influenza vaccine.

This clonotype was seen more than once but under ten times. V gene TRBV29-1 combines with J gene TRBJ2-7, with TRBD1 identical over 10 bases. The CDR3 extends over 12 amino acids. V was clipped by 6 bases and J by 5 bases; unmatched bases: 4. Germline V gene data show CDR1 as SQVTM and CDR2 as ANQGSEA. Here the CDR3 DNA reads TGCAGCGTGGAGACAGGGGGCCACGAGCAGTACTTC. It codes for CSVETGGHEQYF.

This clonotype was seen only a few times. V and J are TRBV20-1 and TRBJ2-3; TRBD2 agrees at 12 bases. Germline V gives CDR1 DFQATT, CDR2 SNEGSKA (reference sequence). This CDR3 spans 17 amino acids. J gave up 1 base and V 1 base, and 6 bases lay outside the gene matches. This CDR3 is CSARVLAGGTRTDTQYF. The CDR3 coding sequence is TGCAGTGCTAGAGTTCTAGCGGGGGGGACCCGCACAGATACGCAGTATTTT.

This clonotype was seen repeatedly, ten times or more. The genes are TRBV12-3 or TRBV12-4 and TRBJ2-3; 13 bases agree with TRBD2. CDR3 length: 16 residues. The junction had 9 bases not matched to a gene; V was cut back by 6 bases and J by 6 bases. This chain's CDR3 is CASSGTSGDSADTQYF. The CDR3 coding sequence is TGTGCCAGCAGCGGGACTAGCGGGGATAGTGCGGATACGCAGTATTTT.

This clonotype was observed a handful of times. At one boundary the junction diverges from the germline segment, which might be a read error. For the CDR3, the DNA is TGTGCTAGCAGCTTATCTGTAGTTCATACGCAGTATTTT. Its protein is CASSLSVVHTQYF. The gene calls are TRBV7-7 and TRBJ2-3, with D unclear. This CDR3 is built from 13 residues. Germline V lookup: CDR1 SSHAT, CDR2 FNYEAQ (reference sequence).

This clonotype was seen at least ten times. V gene TRBV18 combines with J gene TRBJ2-7; 8 nucleotides align to TRBD1. With 4 bases clipped from V and 7 bases from J, the junction kept 6 bases outside the gene matches. Germline CDR1 reads KGHSH; CDR2 reads LQKENI. This CDR3 contains 13 residues. The CDR3 sequence: CASSLQGVGEQYF. CDR3 DNA sequence: TGTGCCAGCTCACTACAGGGGGTAGGAGAGCAGTACTTC.

This clonotype appeared a few times. The DNA of the CDR3 is TGTGCCAGCAGTTTTAGAGGGGCAGTGGGTGAAAAACTGTTTTTT. Translating it yields CASSFRGAVGEKLFF. The chain recombines TRBV12-3 or TRBV12-4 with TRBJ1-4; TRBD1 might be the D (5 bases). V was shortened by 3 bases and J by 7 bases, with 15 bases between the two germline ends. The length of the CDR3 is 15 residues.

In this sample, this clonotype turned up many times. The CDR3: CASRIAGGRDTQYF. CDR3 DNA: TGTGCCAGCAGAATCGCCGGGGGGCGAGATACGCAGTATTTT. The V call is TRBV7-2, the J call TRBJ2-3; perhaps TRBD2 as D (7 bases). In germline, CDR1 is SGHTA, CDR2 FQGNSA. This CDR3 is 14 amino acids long. V was clipped by 6 bases and J by 5 bases, with 15 bases between them.

J is TRBJ2-3 and V is TRBV30; D unclear. The CDR3 has 12 residues. V lost 2 bases, J lost 4 bases, and 7 bases lay in between. Looked up from germline, CDR1 is GTSNPN and CDR2 is SVGIG (reference sequence). CDR3: CAWSPWSDTQYF. The CDR3 DNA follows: TGTGCCTGGAGTCCCTGGTCAGATACGCAGTATTTT.

This clonotype was counted between two and nine times. The chain couples TRBV20-1 to TRBJ2-7; 9 nucleotides match TRBD1. Germline V gene sequence: CDR1 DFQATT, CDR2 SNEGSKA (reference sequence). Trimming removed 6 bases from V and 2 bases from J; junction bases left unmatched: 14. This CDR3 has 16 amino acids. The CDR3 region is CSAPILQTGGTYEQYF. CDR3 in DNA: TGCAGTGCCCCTATACTCCAGACAGGGGGTACCTACGAGCAGTACTTC.

This clonotype appeared a few times. The chain uses TRBV5-1 and TRBJ2-3, with D unclear. The V gene lost 6 bases and the J gene lost 0 bases, with 14 bases spanning the gap. This CDR3 spans 15 amino acids. Germline V gene lookup returns CDR1 SGHRS and CDR2 YFSETQ. CDR3 amino acids: CASNRNDGSTDTQYF. As DNA, the CDR3 is TGCGCCAGCAACCGGAACGACGGTAGCACAGATACGCAGTATTTT.

This clonotype was seen only a few times. This chain connects TRBV15 to TRBJ1-5; the D gene is possibly TRBD1 (6 bases). Germline-derived CDR1 and CDR2 are LNHNV and YYDKDF (reference sequence). The ends were cut back, 1 base at V and 5 bases at J, with 9 bases in the middle. This CDR3 is built from 14 residues. DNA of the CDR3: TGTGCCACCAGCAGAGGACAGGAACATCAGCCCCAGCATTTT. Residues: CATSRGQEHQPQHF.

The V gene is TRBV2, the J gene TRBJ1-1; D remains unclear. The CDR3 is 12 residues long. The germline CDR1 and CDR2 sequences are SNHLY and FYNNEI. With 7 bases removed from V and 4 bases from J, the gap between germline ends came to 10 bases. The CDR3 nucleotides are TGTGCCAGCAACGGAGCGCCCACTGAAGCTTTCTTT. The encoded protein is CASNGAPTEAFF.

V usage is TRBV20-1 and J usage is TRBJ1-2, with 9 nucleotides matching TRBD1. Germline V gene sequence: CDR1 DFQATT, CDR2 SNEGSKA (reference sequence). The CDR3 is made up of 15 amino acids. After removal of 0 bases from V and 6 bases from J, the junction contained 8 bases not matched to a gene. This CDR3 reads CSARDATGGVHGYTF. The CDR3 nucleotides are TGCAGTGCTAGAGATGCAACAGGGGGCGTTCATGGCTACACCTTC.

This clonotype has just a few counts. The chain has TRBV24-1 and TRBJ2-1; D remains ambiguous. The germline V gene encodes CDR1 KGHDR and CDR2 SFDVKD. Deletions cut 6 bases from V and 7 bases from J, with 9 bases between. CDR3 length equals 12 residues. The CDR3 spells CATSSVANEQFF. The CDR3 DNA reads as TGTGCCACCAGTTCCGTGGCAAATGAGCAGTTCTTC.

This clonotype was seen only a few times. The chain combines TRBV28 with TRBJ2-2; 9 positions agree with TRBD1. V was pared by 9 bases and J by 4 bases, with 6 bases of the junction left unmatched. The germline CDR1 and CDR2 sequences are MDHEN and SYDVKM. CDR3 size: 14 residues. CDR3 nucleotide sequence: TGTGCCAGGGACAGGGGTTGGAGCACCGGGGAGCTGTTTTTT. Its protein is CARDRGWSTGELFF.

The sample holds a few counts of this clonotype. The chain recombines TRBV20-1 with TRBJ2-7, with D unclear. Germline values: CDR1 DFQATT, CDR2 SNEGSKA (reference sequence). This CDR3 comprises 12 residues. V was shortened by 6 bases and J by 2 bases, with 11 bases between the two germline ends. The CDR3 DNA follows: TGCAGTGCCGAACCCCCTACCTACGAGCAGTACTTC. Residues: CSAEPPTYEQYF.

This clonotype was found many times. The chain recombines TRBV29-1 with TRBJ2-2; TRBD2 agrees at 8 bases. The V gene end was trimmed by 5 bases and the J gene end by 6 bases; junction bases not matched to a gene: 8. CDR1 SQVTM and CDR2 ANQGSEA come from the germline V gene. This CDR3 comprises 14 residues. For the CDR3, the DNA is TGCAGCGTTAACTCGGGGGGGTTGGCCGGGGAGCTGTTTTTT. Protein product: CSVNSGGLAGELFF.

The sample holds many counts of this clonotype. This chain uses TRBV20-1 with TRBJ2-1; 7 positions match TRBD2. V trimming: 5 bases; J trimming: 9 bases; junction bases outside the gene matches: 16. The germline V gene has CDR1 DFQATT and CDR2 SNEGSKA (reference sequence). The CDR3 length is 15 residues. CDR3 DNA: TGCAGTGCTGCCCCTTATGGGCGGGAGCTGGGTGAGCAGTTCTTC. This sequence encodes CSAAPYGRELGEQFF.